The sequence of this TCR beta chain was determined in a study of response to subunit inactivated influenza vaccine. TCRdb ran MiXCR on the RT-PCR reads and lists one entry per CDR3 protein. The sample shows hundreds of thousands of distinct CDR3 sequences, around 11% of them seen only once. Trimming removed 5 bases from V and 0 bases from J, with 18 bases in between. Germline CDR1 SGHDN, CDR2 FVKESK. The CDR3 sequence is 17 residues long. The same specimen was also included in a second study, on T cells expressing NK-cell markers. That source reports: Libraries used 5'RACE template switching adding universal primer site and UMIs. Expanded NKG2C+ T cell clones had unclear HCMV specificity.

This sequence joins TRBV14 and TRBJ2-3; tentatively, D is TRBD1 or TRBD2 (6 bases each). The material sequenced was PBMCs from blood, taken on the day of vaccination. The origin of this receptor is a man between 45 and 60 years old who received an inactivated influenza vaccine. DNA of the CDR3: TGTGCCAGCAGCACCCGTCCGCGGGGACAAAGCACAGATACGCAGTATTTT. Residues: CASSTRPRGQSTDTQYF. The full variable domain, rest sourced from reference TRBV14 and TRBJ2-3, is EAGVTQFPSHSVIEKGQTVTLRCDPISGHDNLYWYRRVMGKEIKFLLHFVKESKQDESGMPNNRFLAERTGGTYSTLKVQPAELEDSGVYFCASSTRPRGQSTDTQYFGPGTRLTVL.